The 3 T cell receptor beta chains listed next were all sequenced from one sample in a study of blood T cell repertoires in COVID-19. Repertoires were generated with immunoSEQ multiplex PCR, while TCRdb's copy carries only in-frame clones and drops some. The table shows roughly 120,000 clones, with about four fifths occurring only once. What was sequenced was peripheral blood. These receptors all come from a woman in her 40s with acute or convalescent COVID-19.

V and J are TRBV10-2 and TRBJ1-1, with TRBD1 matching 10 bases. Germline V gene data show CDR1 as WSHSY and CDR2 as SAAADI. The CDR3 length is 14 residues. Unmatched junction bases numbered 4, after V lost 8 bases and J lost 1 base. The CDR3 DNA sequence: TGCGCCAGCCGGGGACAGGGGTCGAACACTGAAGCTTTCTTT. It encodes CASRGQGSNTEAFF.

This chain joins TRBV5-1 and TRBJ1-6; D is uncertain. Deletions cut 1 base from V and 8 bases from J, with 10 bases between. The CDR3 sequence is 14 residues long. Germline V CDR1 and CDR2: SGHRS, YFSETQ. CDR3 protein: CASSLFPGYSPLHF. The CDR3 bases are TGCGCCAGCAGCTTGTTTCCCGGGTATTCACCCCTCCACTTT.

V gene TRBV7-6 combines with J gene TRBJ2-1, with D perhaps TRBD2 (5 bases). V lost 5 bases, J lost 7 bases, and 21 bases lay in between. Germline values: CDR1 SGHVS, CDR2 FNYEAQ. The CDR3 is 16 amino acids. DNA of the CDR3: TGTGCCAGCAGCCATCAACTAGTGTCCGGGTTGAATGAGCAGTTCTTC. Translated: CASSHQLVSGLNEQFF.